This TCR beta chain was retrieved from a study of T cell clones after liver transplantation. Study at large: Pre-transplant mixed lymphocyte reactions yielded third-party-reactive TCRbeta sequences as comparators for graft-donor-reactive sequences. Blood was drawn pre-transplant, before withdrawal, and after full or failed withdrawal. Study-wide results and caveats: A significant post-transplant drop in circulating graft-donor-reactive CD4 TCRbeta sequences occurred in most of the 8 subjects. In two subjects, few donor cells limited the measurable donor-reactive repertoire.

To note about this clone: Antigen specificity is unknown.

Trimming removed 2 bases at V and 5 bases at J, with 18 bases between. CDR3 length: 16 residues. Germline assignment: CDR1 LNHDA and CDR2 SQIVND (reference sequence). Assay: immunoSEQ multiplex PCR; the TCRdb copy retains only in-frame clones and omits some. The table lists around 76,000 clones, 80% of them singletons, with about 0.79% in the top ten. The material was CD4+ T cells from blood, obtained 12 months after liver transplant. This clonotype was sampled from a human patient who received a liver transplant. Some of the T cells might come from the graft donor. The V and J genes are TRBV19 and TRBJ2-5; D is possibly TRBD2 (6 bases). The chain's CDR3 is CASSIIGGISAETQYF. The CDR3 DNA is TGTGCCAGTAGTATAATAGGCGGGATTTCGGCGGAGACCCAGTACTTC. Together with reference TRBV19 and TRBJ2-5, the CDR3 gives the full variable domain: DGGITQSPKYLFRKEGQNVTLSCEQNLNHDAMYWYRQDPGQGLRLIYYSQIVNDFQKGDIAEGYSVSREKKESFPLTVTSAQKNPTAFYLCASSIIGGISAETQYFGPGTRLLVL.